The clone carrying this TCR beta chain has more than one count but fewer than ten. Its antigen remains unidentified. Arm-PCR with iRepertoire HTBI primers amplified the CDR3 regions for these TCR beta libraries. TCRdb reprocessed the multiplex PCR reads via MiXCR and lists one record per CDR3 protein. The top ten hold less than 25% of the sample, which has roughly 400,000 distinct CDR3 sequences, more than 20% seen once. This sample was taken from a study of regulatory T cells in long-lasting Graves disease. CDR3 length: 14 amino acids. Trimming took 8 bases from V and 7 from J, leaving 18 bases between them. CDR1 is MDHEN and CDR2 is SYDVKM in the germline V gene. Specified time point: persistent/refractory GD, antithyroid drugs over 5 years with positive TRAb. The authors made the TCR library using RNA they extracted from PBMCs. Study conclusions and caveats: There was favoring of TRBV28, TRBJ1-2 and TRBJ2-5 in persistent disease.

V gene TRBV28 combines with J gene TRBJ2-1; D is possibly TRBD2 (5 bases). The material sequenced was peripheral blood mononuclear cells (PBMCs), taken when the disease was refractory, from a patient treated with antithyroid drugs. The TCR was taken from a female donor with Graves disease. The CDR3 coding sequence is TGTGCCAGCTCCTCTTGGGTAGCGAGGAATGAGCAGTTCTTC. Translated, it gives CASSSWVARNEQFF.